Listed below are T cell receptor beta chains from one sample, sequenced in a study of identical twins. TCRdb redid the calling of the 5' RACE reads with MiXCR, one entry per CDR3 protein. The table records some 460,000 distinct CDR3 sequences, 14% of them present only once. This sample was shared with a second study, whose subject was yellow fever vaccine responses in identical twins.

Sequenced: CD4+ T cells sorted from blood. The receptors originated from a woman aged 18-29 years in good health. Each CDR3 is given with its conserved first and last residue. Expanded clones are given a class, and other clones once, few, many or no size at all.

V gene: TRBV7-9
clone size: few
CDR3 length: 12
CDR3 protein: CASSLFADTQYF

V gene: TRBV6-2/TRBV6-3
clone size: .
CDR3 length: 13
CDR3 protein: CASSSIAGDTQYF

V gene: TRBV11-2
clone size: few
CDR3 length: 14
CDR3 protein: CASSLDRAGGELFF

V gene: TRBV20-1
clone size: few
CDR3 length: 13
CDR3 protein: CSARTARNTEAFF

V gene: TRBV18
clone size: few
CDR3 length: 12
CDR3 protein: CASSPGSVELFF

V gene: TRBV3-1
clone size: .
CDR3 length: 15
CDR3 protein: CASREAGGLADTQYF

V gene: TRBV6-5
clone size: .
CDR3 length: 16
CDR3 protein: CASSYSGSLGRNEQFF

V gene: TRBV12-3/TRBV12-4
clone size: .
CDR3 length: 13
CDR3 protein: CANSGTSTDTQYF

V gene: TRBV27
clone size: few
CDR3 length: 14
CDR3 protein: CASREGGSRYEQYF

V gene: TRBV2
clone size: many
CDR3 length: 16
CDR3 protein: CASSETLLRGNQPQHF

V gene: TRBV20-1
clone size: few
CDR3 length: 15
CDR3 protein: CSARDGAARVNEQFF

V gene: TRBV4-1
clone size: .
CDR3 length: 14
CDR3 protein: CASSPRGGWTEAFF

V gene: TRBV14
clone size: many
CDR3 length: 13
CDR3 protein: CASSRQGGYEQYF

V gene: TRBV12-3/TRBV12-4
clone size: .
CDR3 length: 12
CDR3 protein: CASREVGTEAFF

V gene: TRBV29-1
clone size: many
CDR3 length: 15
CDR3 protein: CSVEFLGSVTGELFF

V gene: TRBV28
clone size: .
CDR3 length: 15
CDR3 protein: CASSFSDRLLSAQHF

V gene: TRBV5-1
clone size: few
CDR3 length: 14
CDR3 protein: CASSFEGVKAEAFF

V gene: TRBV29-1
clone size: .
CDR3 length: 11
CDR3 protein: CSVGHAYEQYF

V gene: TRBV5-1
clone size: .
CDR3 length: 16
CDR3 protein: CASSEGTGANTGELFF

V gene: TRBV6-1
clone size: .
CDR3 length: 19
CDR3 protein: CASMAYRTSGRWANNEQFF

V gene: TRBV24-1
clone size: few
CDR3 length: 14
CDR3 protein: CARLSGDGPYEQYF

V gene: TRBV20-1
clone size: few
CDR3 length: 13
CDR3 protein: CSATIRRSYEQYF

V gene: TRBV5-1
clone size: few
CDR3 length: 11
CDR3 protein: CASRTLETQYF

V gene: TRBV5-1
clone size: .
CDR3 length: 14
CDR3 protein: CASSSDIHTDTQYF

V gene: TRBV12-3/TRBV12-4
clone size: many
CDR3 length: 13
CDR3 protein: CASSLGTVNEQFF

V gene: TRBV3-1
clone size: .
CDR3 length: 14
CDR3 protein: CASSLHPSTDTQYF

V gene: TRBV4-3
clone size: few
CDR3 length: 13
CDR3 protein: CASSQDWFTEAFF

V gene: TRBV6-2/TRBV6-3
clone size: .
CDR3 length: 17
CDR3 protein: CASSYSISSGGTGELFF

V gene: TRBV20-1
clone size: .
CDR3 length: 14
CDR3 protein: CSAFSSGGSYEQYF

V gene: TRBV5-1
clone size: .
CDR3 length: 16
CDR3 protein: CASSVSPRGPLETQYF

V gene: TRBV5-1
clone size: .
CDR3 length: 15
CDR3 protein: CASSLVGGVTGELFF

V gene: TRBV7-9
clone size: few
CDR3 length: 16
CDR3 protein: CASSYVRDRDSYEQYF

V gene: TRBV4-3
clone size: .
CDR3 length: 19
CDR3 protein: CASSQDLSSGRAPGDEQFF

V gene: TRBV4-2
clone size: .
CDR3 length: 12
CDR3 protein: CASSQVNGYQFF

V gene: TRBV11-1
clone size: .
CDR3 length: 16
CDR3 protein: CASSYPRDSPQETQYF

V gene: TRBV5-1
clone size: few
CDR3 length: 15
CDR3 protein: CASSYKGRSSYEQYF

V gene: TRBV28
clone size: few
CDR3 length: 14
CDR3 protein: CASSPGDRTREQYF

V gene: TRBV7-2
clone size: few
CDR3 length: 16
CDR3 protein: CASSHAVTRAADTQYF

V gene: TRBV10-3
clone size: few
CDR3 length: 10
CDR3 protein: CAIGGGSQHF

V gene: TRBV28
clone size: .
CDR3 length: 15
CDR3 protein: CASSSPAWGLYEQYF

V gene: TRBV24-1
clone size: .
CDR3 length: 17
CDR3 protein: CATSDLGSGVTKNIQYF

V gene: TRBV6-5
clone size: .
CDR3 length: 17
CDR3 protein: CASSYNDKTVNSYEQYF

V gene: TRBV28
clone size: few
CDR3 length: 15
CDR3 protein: CASLGGLGAKNIQYF

V gene: TRBV12-3/TRBV12-4
clone size: .
CDR3 length: 15
CDR3 protein: CASSLMGGLNNEQFF

V gene: TRBV4-3
clone size: .
CDR3 length: 15
CDR3 protein: CASSQEAGQYNEQFF

V gene: TRBV6-4
clone size: few
CDR3 length: 13
CDR3 protein: CASSVYLDSEQFF

V gene: TRBV29-1
clone size: .
CDR3 length: 12
CDR3 protein: CSVGDRASGYTF

V gene: TRBV20-1
clone size: few
CDR3 length: 17
CDR3 protein: CSARDVSGGTGIYEQYF

V gene: TRBV6-2/TRBV6-3
clone size: .
CDR3 length: 16
CDR3 protein: CASSRGTATLTYEQYF

V gene: TRBV21-1
clone size: few
CDR3 length: 14
CDR3 protein: CASRPAQGPYEQYF

V gene: TRBV24-1
clone size: .
CDR3 length: 16
CDR3 protein: CATSDPTGGSTDTQYF

V gene: TRBV29-1
clone size: .
CDR3 length: 12
CDR3 protein: CSVEADTYEQYF

V gene: TRBV20-1
clone size: few
CDR3 length: 14
CDR3 protein: CSALRTGSYNEQFF

V gene: TRBV4-1
clone size: .
CDR3 length: 15
CDR3 protein: CASSQEGRDQETQYF

V gene: TRBV5-1
clone size: few
CDR3 length: 14
CDR3 protein: CASSLVEANTEAFF

V gene: TRBV7-2
clone size: once
CDR3 length: 15
CDR3 protein: CASSATGTALYEQYF

V gene: TRBV11-1
clone size: .
CDR3 length: 23
CDR3 protein: CASSLALMRRSSGSSLTGETQYF

V gene: TRBV7-2
clone size: once
CDR3 length: 16
CDR3 protein: CASSVTGTEYQETQYF